This T cell receptor (beta chain) was profiled in a study of OX40 agonist ivuxolimab in advanced cancers. Method: immunoSEQ multiplex PCR; TCRdb's copy keeps in-frame clones and lacks some. Among about 63,000 clones listed, roughly nine tenths were seen once. The sequencing used CD4+ or CD8+ T cells sorted from blood, collected in a trial of the OX40 agonist ivuxolimab. The receptor comes from an adult with an advanced solid tumor such as melanoma, head and neck, liver or kidney cancer.

DNA of the CDR3: TGTGCCAGCTATGATGGGACATCGAACACTGAAGCTTTCTTT. Translating it yields CASYDGTSNTEAFF. The rearrangement uses TRBV7-8 and TRBJ1-1; perhaps TRBD1 as D (6 bases). CDR3 length equals 14 residues. Germline V CDR1 and CDR2: SGHVS, FQNEAQ. V was pared by 8 bases and J by 1 base, with 14 bases between.